These 24 T cell receptor beta chains were sequenced from one sample in a study of T-cell memory formation after mild COVID-19. A single record per CDR3 protein comes from TCRdb applying MiXCR to the 5' RACE reads. The sample holds approximately 340,000 distinct CDR3 sequences, about a sixth seen once. The sequenced material came from PBMCs or a T cell subset sorted from them (not recorded which). The receptors were gathered from a man between 18 and 29 years old who had mild COVID-19 (a few samples of this study predate the infection). Cell type and time point are not known.

V gene TRBV28 combines with J gene TRBJ2-6; 9 nucleotides line up with TRBD1. After removal of 4 bases from V and 4 bases from J, the junction contained 11 bases not matched to a gene. This CDR3 is built from 18 residues. The V gene's germline CDR1 is MDHEN and CDR2 SYDVKM. CDR3 loop: CASSSWSRDRVGANVLTF. The CDR3 DNA reads as TGTGCCAGCAGTTCATGGTCCCGGGACAGGGTCGGGGCCAACGTCCTGACTTTC.

This clonotype was detected a few times. The chain employs TRBV7-8 and TRBJ1-2, with D hard to call. The CDR3 length is 11 residues. V shed 5 bases and J shed 7 bases, with 8 bases lying between them. Germline values: CDR1 SGHVS, CDR2 FQNEAQ. This CDR3 reads CASSLTIGYTF. The CDR3 region has the DNA TGTGCCAGCAGCCTTACGATTGGCTACACCTTC.

This clonotype has more than one count but fewer than ten. The V and J genes are TRBV7-2 and TRBJ1-4; D is possibly TRBD1 (5 bases). The V end lost 5 bases, the J end lost 7 bases, and 17 bases lay between the germline ends. CDR3 length: 15 amino acids. The germline V gene encodes CDR1 SGHTA and CDR2 FQGNSA. The CDR3 DNA sequence: TGTGCCAGCAGCCGTCTCAGGGCTCGGGTTGAAAAACTGTTTTTT. As protein: CASSRLRARVEKLFF. Looking up the rest from reference TRBV7-2 and TRBJ1-4 gives the full variable domain: GAGVSQSPSNKVTEKGKDVELRCDPISGHTALYWYRQSLGQGLEFLIYFQGNSAPDKSGLPSDRFSAERTGGSVSTLTIQRTQQEDSAVYLCASSRLRARVEKLFFGSGTQLSVL.

This sequence joins TRBV7-2 and TRBJ1-1; D is uncertain. The germline V gene encodes CDR1 SGHTA and CDR2 FQGNSA. This CDR3 has 14 amino acids. Between the trimmed V and J ends, which lost 5 bases and 1 base, there was a span of 11 bases. This chain's CDR3 is CASSRDWGNTEAFF. In nucleotides, the CDR3 is TGTGCCAGCAGCCGAGACTGGGGGAACACTGAAGCTTTCTTT.

This rearrangement joins TRBV11-3 to TRBJ1-1, with TRBD1 matching over 11 bases. Germline-derived CDR1 and CDR2 are SGHNT and YENEEA. CDR3 length: 14 residues. V shed 5 bases, J shed 5 bases, and the junction held 4 bases outside the gene matches. The CDR3 here is CASSIGTGGTEAFF. The CDR3 nucleotides are TGTGCCAGCAGCATCGGGACAGGGGGTACTGAAGCTTTCTTT.

A word on this clonotype: A clone one base away is much larger, so this may be a read error. CDR3 protein: CSVHLGGDQPQHF. DNA of the CDR3: TGCAGTGTTCACCTGGGAGGGGATCAGCCCCAGCATTTT. The V and J genes are TRBV20-1 and TRBJ1-5; a possible D gene is TRBD1 (5 bases). Germline values: CDR1 DFQATT, CDR2 SNEGSKA (reference sequence). The CDR3 has 13 residues. The germline V and J ends were trimmed by 7 bases and 5 bases, with 15 bases remaining between them.

This clonotype came up many times. The chain couples TRBV5-1 to TRBJ2-1; D tentatively fits TRBD1 or TRBD2 (5 bases each). Between the trimmed V and J ends, which lost 3 bases and 10 bases, there was a span of 14 bases. The length of the CDR3 is 13 residues. Germline V gene data show CDR1 as SGHRS and CDR2 as YFSETQ. The CDR3, as DNA: TGCGCCAGCAGCTCGGGACCCACGGGGGAGCAGTTCTTC. Protein: CASSSGPTGEQFF.

V usage is TRBV20-1 and J usage is TRBJ1-1, with 8 bases identical to TRBD1. V trimming: 7 bases; J trimming: 0 bases; junction bases outside the gene matches: 4. CDR1 and CDR2 from the germline V gene are DFQATT and SNEGSKA (reference sequence). The CDR3 runs 13 residues. In DNA form, the CDR3 reads TGCAGTGGGACAGGGTCCTTGAACACTGAAGCTTTCTTT. Its translation: CSGTGSLNTEAFF.

Only a few counts were recorded for this clonotype. The chain recombines TRBV4-2 with TRBJ2-6; D not certain. V dropped 0 bases and J dropped 0 bases, with 6 bases sitting between them. Germline CDR1 reads LGHNA; CDR2 reads YNFKEQ. The CDR3 runs to 16 residues. CDR3 DNA: TGTGCCAGCAGCCAAGAGTCCAGCTCTGGGGCCAACGTCCTGACTTTC. Translating it yields CASSQESSSGANVLTF.

V is TRBV10-3 and J is TRBJ1-1; 8 positions match TRBD1. CDR3 length: 12 residues. Germline values: CDR1 ENHRY, CDR2 SYGVKD. V gave up 5 bases and J gave up 12 bases; unmatched junction bases: 8. The CDR3 DNA follows: TGTGCCATCAGTCAAAGACAGGGGACGACTTTCTTT. Translation: CAISQRQGTTFF.

The V call is TRBV20-1, the J call TRBJ2-5, with 7 bases matching TRBD1. Germline assignment: CDR1 DFQATT and CDR2 SNEGSKA (reference sequence). This CDR3 region has 16 residues. J lost 1 base, V lost 0 bases, and 8 bases had no gene match. The CDR3 region is CSARDPNRGIQETQYF. CDR3 DNA sequence: TGCAGTGCTAGAGATCCAAACAGGGGAATCCAAGAGACCCAGTACTTC.

This clonotype was seen at least ten times. This chain uses TRBV7-2 with TRBJ2-3; perhaps TRBD2 as D (5 bases). The CDR3 sequence is 14 residues long. Per the germline V gene, CDR1 is SGHTA and CDR2 is FQGNSA. Trimming stripped 1 base from V and 0 bases from J, with 5 bases between. The DNA for the CDR3 is TGTGCCAGCAGCTTAGGGACTAGCACAGATACGCAGTATTTT. Protein sequence: CASSLGTSTDTQYF.

Only a few counts were recorded for this clonotype. The chain links TRBV28 to TRBJ1-1, with no clear D. There are 12 residues in the CDR3. Between the trimmed V and J ends, which lost 1 base and 12 bases, there was a span of 12 bases. Germline CDR1 reads MDHEN; CDR2 reads SYDVKM. CDR3 region: CASSLYGLVPFF. CDR3 DNA sequence: TGTGCCAGCAGTTTATATGGGTTAGTCCCTTTCTTT.

The rearrangement uses TRBV2 and TRBJ2-1, with D possibly being TRBD2 (5 bases). Germline values: CDR1 SNHLY, CDR2 FYNNEI. V was pared by 5 bases and J by 8 bases, with 22 bases between. The CDR3 consists of 16 residues. CDR3 in amino acids: CASSFPEVGSVDEQFF. In DNA form, the CDR3 reads TGTGCCAGCAGTTTCCCAGAGGTTGGTAGCGTGGATGAGCAGTTCTTC.

V and J are TRBV14 and TRBJ2-7; 7 bases are shared with TRBD1. V trimming: 3 bases; J trimming: 4 bases; junction bases outside the gene matches: 15. Germline V lookup: CDR1 SGHDN, CDR2 FVKESK. The CDR3 covers 17 residues. The CDR3 DNA reads as TGTGCCAGCAGCCAGGAAAGATATGGACAGGAGGTGTACGAGCAGTACGTC. Protein sequence: CASSQERYGQEVYEQYV.

Only a few counts were recorded for this clonotype. V usage is TRBV6-6 and J usage is TRBJ2-3, with D possibly being TRBD2 (5 bases). The CDR3 covers 16 residues. Germline V gene sequence: CDR1 MNHNY, CDR2 SVGAGI (reference sequence). Trimming removed 0 bases from V and 1 base from J, with 11 bases in between. The DNA of the CDR3 is TGTGCCAGCAGTTACTCGATTGGGCGGGGCACAGATACGCAGTATTTT. It translates to CASSYSIGRGTDTQYF.

The gene calls are TRBV12-3 or TRBV12-4 and TRBJ2-1; 8 bases line up with TRBD1. This CDR3 region has 15 residues. Trimming removed 5 bases from V and 2 bases from J; junction bases left unmatched: 5. This chain's CDR3 is CASSAPGQAYNEQFF. CDR3 DNA: TGTGCCAGCAGTGCACCGGGACAGGCCTACAATGAGCAGTTCTTC.

The rearrangement uses TRBV20-1 and TRBJ2-1; tentative D call: TRBD2 (6 bases). CDR1 is DFQATT and CDR2 is SNEGSKA in the germline V gene (reference sequence). This CDR3 region has 16 residues. The germline V and J ends were trimmed by 4 bases and 10 bases, with 26 bases remaining between them. The CDR3, as DNA: TGCAGTGCTAAAGATCGTGGAGGGACGGAGGTGAAAGAGCAGTTCTTC. Translated, it gives CSAKDRGGTEVKEQFF.

The gene calls are TRBV4-1 and TRBJ1-4, with 8 bases identical to TRBD1. CDR3 length: 15 amino acids. Germline V gene lookup returns CDR1 MGHRA and CDR2 YSYEKL. With V trimmed by 3 bases and J by 7 bases, 7 bases remained unmatched. The CDR3 DNA follows: TGCGCCAGCAGCCATTCCAGGGGGCAAGGTGAAAAACTGTTTTTT. This encodes CASSHSRGQGEKLFF.

The sample holds a few counts of this clonotype. The chain employs TRBV29-1 and TRBJ1-1; D is possibly TRBD1 (5 bases). Looked up from germline, CDR1 is SQVTM and CDR2 is ANQGSEA. V lost 8 bases and J lost 5, with 18 bases in between. The CDR3 loop spans 13 amino acids. The CDR3 coding sequence is TGCAGCAGCGCAGAGGGGCGTGGGACTGAAGCTTTCTTT. The encoded protein is CSSAEGRGTEAFF.

V is TRBV15 and J is TRBJ2-3; D might be TRBD1 (6 bases). The CDR3 runs 15 residues. Between the trimmed V and J ends, which lost 0 bases and 3 bases, there was a span of 10 bases. Per germline, CDR1 LNHNV and CDR2 YYDKDF (reference sequence). The CDR3: CATSREMQGTDTQYF. For the CDR3, the DNA is TGTGCCACCAGCAGAGAGATGCAGGGGACAGATACGCAGTATTTT.

This chain links TRBV7-9 with TRBJ2-7, with D tentatively TRBD1 or TRBD2 (5 bases each). The CDR3 covers 16 residues. Trimming shortened V by 1 base and J by 0 bases, and 13 bases separated the two germline ends. In germline, CDR1 is SEHNR, CDR2 FQNEAQ (reference sequence). The CDR3 sequence: CASSLGPGTVSYEQYF. CDR3 in DNA: TGTGCCAGCAGCTTAGGGCCCGGGACCGTCTCCTACGAGCAGTACTTC.

This clonotype turned up a few times. The chain links TRBV20-1 to TRBJ2-3; D gene unclear. CDR1 and CDR2 from the germline V gene are DFQATT and SNEGSKA (reference sequence). The V end was cut by 1 base, the J end by 2 bases, with 10 bases between. The CDR3 contains 14 residues. CDR3 bases: TGCAGTGCTAGAGTTCCTCAAGTCACAGATACGCAGTATTTT. This translates into CSARVPQVTDTQYF.

CDR3 loop: CATAYRVNEQFF. Written as DNA, the CDR3 is TGTGCCACCGCCTACAGGGTGAATGAGCAGTTCTTC. The gene calls are TRBV24-1 and TRBJ2-1; possible D gene TRBD1, 6 bases. V lost 9 bases to trimming and J lost 7 bases, with 12 bases between them. Germline assignment: CDR1 KGHDR and CDR2 SFDVKD. The CDR3 is 12 residues long.